This T cell receptor (beta chain) originates from a study of shared clonotypes between healthy human individuals. TCRdb's copy holds only in-frame clones and misses some; the assay was immunoSEQ multiplex PCR. The sample shows millions of clones, roughly 94% of them seen only once. Germline CDR1 MNHNS, CDR2 SASEGT. The CDR3 runs 14 residues. The ends were cut back, 8 bases at V and 3 bases at J, with 17 bases in the middle. The chain is built from TRBV6-1 and TRBJ2-7, with unresolved D. This clonotype was obtained from a man aged 18 to 30 in good health. The sequenced sample was naive CD4+ T cells sorted from blood. Stated subset: CD45RA+ positively selected. This chain's CDR3 is CASATSYSDYEQYF. The CDR3, as DNA: TGTGCCAGCGCTACATCCTACTCCGACTACGAGCAGTACTTC.